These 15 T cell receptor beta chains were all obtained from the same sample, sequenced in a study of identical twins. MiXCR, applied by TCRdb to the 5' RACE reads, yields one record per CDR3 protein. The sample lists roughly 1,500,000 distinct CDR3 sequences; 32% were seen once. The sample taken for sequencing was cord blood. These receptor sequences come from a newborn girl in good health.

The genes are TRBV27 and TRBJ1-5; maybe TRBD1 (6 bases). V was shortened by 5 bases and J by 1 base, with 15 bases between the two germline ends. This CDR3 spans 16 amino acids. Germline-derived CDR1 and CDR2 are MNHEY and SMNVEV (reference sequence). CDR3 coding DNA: TGTGCCAGCAGTCCCAAACAGGGTGTCAGCAATCAGCCCCAGCATTTT. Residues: CASSPKQGVSNQPQHF.

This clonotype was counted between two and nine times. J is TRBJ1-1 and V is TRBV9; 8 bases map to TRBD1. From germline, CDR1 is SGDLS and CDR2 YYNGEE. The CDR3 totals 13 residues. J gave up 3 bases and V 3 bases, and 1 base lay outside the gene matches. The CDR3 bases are TGTGCCAGCAGCGCGACAGGGGACACTGAAGCTTTCTTT. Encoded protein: CASSATGDTEAFF.

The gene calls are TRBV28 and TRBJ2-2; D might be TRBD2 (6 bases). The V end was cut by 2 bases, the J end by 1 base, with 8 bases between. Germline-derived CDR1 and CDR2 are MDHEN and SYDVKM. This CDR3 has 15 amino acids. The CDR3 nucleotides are TGTGCCAGCAGTTTACAGACTAGGAACACCGGGGAGCTGTTTTTT. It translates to CASSLQTRNTGELFF. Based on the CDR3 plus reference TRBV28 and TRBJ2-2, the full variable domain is DVKVTQSSRYLVKRTGEKVFLECVQDMDHENMFWYRQDPGLGLRLIYFSYDVKMKEKGDIPEGYSVSREKKERFSLILESASTNQTSMYLCASSLQTRNTGELFFGEGSRLTVL.

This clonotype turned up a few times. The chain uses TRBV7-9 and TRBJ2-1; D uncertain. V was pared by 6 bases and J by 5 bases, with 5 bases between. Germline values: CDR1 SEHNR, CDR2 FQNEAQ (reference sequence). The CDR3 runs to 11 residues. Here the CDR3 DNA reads TGTGCCAGCAGACACAACAATGAGCAGTTCTTC. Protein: CASRHNNEQFF.

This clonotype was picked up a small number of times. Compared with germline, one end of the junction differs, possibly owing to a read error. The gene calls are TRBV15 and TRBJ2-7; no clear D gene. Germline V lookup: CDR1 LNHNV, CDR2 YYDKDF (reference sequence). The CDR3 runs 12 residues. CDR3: CATSRALSEQYF. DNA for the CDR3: TGTGCCACCAGTAGAGCCCTTAGTGAGCAGTACTTC.

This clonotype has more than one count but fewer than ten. CDR3 sequence (DNA): TGTGCCAGCAGTACAATAGCGAGGAACACTGAAGCTTTCTTT. It is translated as CASSTIARNTEAFF. The V gene is TRBV6-2 or TRBV6-3, the J gene TRBJ1-1; D unclear. From germline, CDR1 is MNHEY and CDR2 SVGEGT. V was shortened by 5 bases and J by 1 base, with 11 bases between the two germline ends. The CDR3 loop spans 14 amino acids.

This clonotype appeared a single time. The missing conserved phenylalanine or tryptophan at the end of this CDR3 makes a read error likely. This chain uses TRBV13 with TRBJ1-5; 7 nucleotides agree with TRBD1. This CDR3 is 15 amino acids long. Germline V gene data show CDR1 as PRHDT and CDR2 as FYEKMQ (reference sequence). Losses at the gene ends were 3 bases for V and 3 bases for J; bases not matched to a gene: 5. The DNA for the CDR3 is TGTGCCAGCAGCTTTGGCCAGGGGGACAATCAGCCCCAGCATGTT. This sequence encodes CASSFGQGDNQPQHV.

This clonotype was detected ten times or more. Written as DNA, the CDR3 is TGCGCCAGCAGCCAACGGACAGTTAACACTGAAGCTTTCTTT. Residues: CASSQRTVNTEAFF. The chain employs TRBV4-1 and TRBJ1-1; TRBD1 is a possible D gene (6 bases). CDR1 and CDR2 (germline): MGHRA, YSYEKL. Trimming cost V 2 bases and J 2 bases, with 9 bases left between them. There are 14 residues in the CDR3.

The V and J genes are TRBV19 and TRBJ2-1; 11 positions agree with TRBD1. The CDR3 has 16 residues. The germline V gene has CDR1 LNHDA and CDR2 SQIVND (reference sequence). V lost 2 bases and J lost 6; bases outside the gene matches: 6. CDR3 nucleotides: TGTGCCAGTAGTATAATTGGGACAGGGGGTATCAATGAGCAGTTCTTC. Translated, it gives CASSIIGTGGINEQFF.

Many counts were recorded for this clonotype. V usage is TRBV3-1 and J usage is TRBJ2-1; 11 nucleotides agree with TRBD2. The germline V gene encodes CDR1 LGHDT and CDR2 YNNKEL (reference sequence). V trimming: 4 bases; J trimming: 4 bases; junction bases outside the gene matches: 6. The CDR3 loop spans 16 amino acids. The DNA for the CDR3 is TGTGCCAGCAGCCCCCCATTAGCGGGGGGGTACAATGAGCAGTTCTTC. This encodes CASSPPLAGGYNEQFF.

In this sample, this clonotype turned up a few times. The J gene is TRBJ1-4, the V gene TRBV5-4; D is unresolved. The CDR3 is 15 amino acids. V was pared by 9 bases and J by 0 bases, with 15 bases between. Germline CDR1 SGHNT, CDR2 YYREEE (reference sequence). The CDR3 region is CATQVGVATNEKLFF. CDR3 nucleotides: TGTGCCACCCAAGTGGGAGTTGCAACTAATGAAAAACTGTTTTTT. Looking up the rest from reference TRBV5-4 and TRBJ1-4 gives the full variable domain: ETGVTQSPTHLIKTRGQQVTLRCSSQSGHNTVSWYQQALGQGPQFIFQYYREEENGRGNFPPRFSGLQFPNYSSELNVNALELDDSALYLCATQVGVATNEKLFFGSGTQLSVL.

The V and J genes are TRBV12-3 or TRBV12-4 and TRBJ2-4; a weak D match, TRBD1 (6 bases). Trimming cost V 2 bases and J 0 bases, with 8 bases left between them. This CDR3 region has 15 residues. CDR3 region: CASSLYREAKNIQYF. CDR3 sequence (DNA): TGTGCCAGCAGTTTATACAGGGAAGCCAAAAACATTCAGTACTTC.

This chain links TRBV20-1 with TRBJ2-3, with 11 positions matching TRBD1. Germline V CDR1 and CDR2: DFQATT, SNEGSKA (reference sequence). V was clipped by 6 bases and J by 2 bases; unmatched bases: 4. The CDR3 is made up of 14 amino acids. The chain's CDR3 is CSAGTGGVTDTQYF. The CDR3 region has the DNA TGCAGTGCCGGGACAGGGGGTGTCACAGATACGCAGTATTTT.

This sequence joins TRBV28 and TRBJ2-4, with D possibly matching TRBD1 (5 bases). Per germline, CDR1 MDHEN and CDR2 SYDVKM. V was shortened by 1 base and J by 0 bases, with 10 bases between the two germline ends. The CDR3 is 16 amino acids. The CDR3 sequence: CASSLFRVLAKNIQYF. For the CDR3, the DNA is TGTGCCAGCAGTTTATTCAGGGTGCTAGCCAAAAACATTCAGTACTTC.

CDR3 in amino acids: CSARDSGGRGSPQHF. DNA of the CDR3: TGCAGTGCTAGAGATAGCGGCGGGAGAGGATCGCCCCAGCATTTT. The chain recombines TRBV20-1 with TRBJ1-5; D not certain. Between the trimmed V and J ends, which lost 0 bases and 9 bases, there was a span of 18 bases. The CDR3 is made up of 15 amino acids. The V gene's germline CDR1 is DFQATT and CDR2 SNEGSKA (reference sequence).